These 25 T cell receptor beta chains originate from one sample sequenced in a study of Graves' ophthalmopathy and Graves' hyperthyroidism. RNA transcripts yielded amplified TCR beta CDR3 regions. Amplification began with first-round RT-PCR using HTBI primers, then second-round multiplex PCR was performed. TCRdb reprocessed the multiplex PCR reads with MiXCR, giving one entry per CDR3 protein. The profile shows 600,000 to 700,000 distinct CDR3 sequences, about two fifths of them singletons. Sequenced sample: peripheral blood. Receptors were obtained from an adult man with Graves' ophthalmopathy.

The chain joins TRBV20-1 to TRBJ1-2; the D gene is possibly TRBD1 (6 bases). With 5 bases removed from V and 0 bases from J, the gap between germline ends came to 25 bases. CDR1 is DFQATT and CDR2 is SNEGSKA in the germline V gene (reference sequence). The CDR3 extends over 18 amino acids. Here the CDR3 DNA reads TGCAGTGCTTGGGGGGGGGCGCGTCCTAGATCTGCTAACTATGGCTACACCTTC. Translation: CSAWGGARPRSANYGYTF.

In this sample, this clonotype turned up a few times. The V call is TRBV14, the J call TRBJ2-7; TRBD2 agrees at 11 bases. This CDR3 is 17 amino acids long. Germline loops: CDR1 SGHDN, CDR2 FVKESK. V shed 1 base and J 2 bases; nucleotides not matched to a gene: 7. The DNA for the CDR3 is TGTGCCAGCAGCCAAGGTACTAGCGGGGGACCTACCTACGAGCAGTACTTC. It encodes CASSQGTSGGPTYEQYF.

This CDR3 reads CASSVSGGVGEAFF. The CDR3 nucleotides read TGCGCCAGCAGCGTGTCAGGGGGGGTTGGTGAAGCTTTCTTT. V usage is TRBV5-1 and J usage is TRBJ1-1; 7 bases agree with TRBD1. V shed 4 bases, J shed 7 bases, and the junction held 10 bases outside the gene matches. CDR3 size: 14 residues. The germline gives CDR1 SGHRS, CDR2 YFSETQ.

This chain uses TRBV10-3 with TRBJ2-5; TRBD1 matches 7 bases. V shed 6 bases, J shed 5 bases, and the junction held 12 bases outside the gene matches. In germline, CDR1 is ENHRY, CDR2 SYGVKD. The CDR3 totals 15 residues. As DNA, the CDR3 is TGTGCCATCAGCCCAGGGGGAGCTGCCTACGAGACCCAGTACTTC. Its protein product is CAISPGGAAYETQYF.

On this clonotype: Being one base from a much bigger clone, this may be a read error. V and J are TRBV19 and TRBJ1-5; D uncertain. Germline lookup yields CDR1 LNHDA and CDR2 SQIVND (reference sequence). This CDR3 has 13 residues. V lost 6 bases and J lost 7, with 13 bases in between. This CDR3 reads CASRFSFRQPQHF. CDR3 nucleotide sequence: TGTGCCAGTAGATTCTCATTCAGGCAGCCCCAGCATTTT.

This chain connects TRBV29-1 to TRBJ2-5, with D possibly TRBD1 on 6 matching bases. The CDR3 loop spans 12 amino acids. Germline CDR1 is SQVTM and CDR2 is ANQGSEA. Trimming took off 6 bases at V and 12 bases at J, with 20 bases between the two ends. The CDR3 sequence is CSVPSTGQEKYF. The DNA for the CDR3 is TGCAGCGTCCCTTCGACAGGCCAGGAGAAGTACTTC. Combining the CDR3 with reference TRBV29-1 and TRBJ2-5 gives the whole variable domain SAVISQKPSRDICQRGTSLTIQCQVDSQVTMMFWYRQQPGQSLTLIATANQGSEATYESGFVIDKFPISRPNLTFSTLTVSNMSPEDSSIYLCSVPSTGQEKYFGPGTRLLVL.

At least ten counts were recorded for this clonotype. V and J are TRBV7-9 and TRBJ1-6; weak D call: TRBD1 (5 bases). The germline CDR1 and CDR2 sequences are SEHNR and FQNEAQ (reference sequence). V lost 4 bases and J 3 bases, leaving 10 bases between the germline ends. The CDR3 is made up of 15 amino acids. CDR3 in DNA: TGTGCCAGCAGCTCCGGGGCCAACTATAATTCACCCCTCCACTTT. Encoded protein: CASSSGANYNSPLHF.

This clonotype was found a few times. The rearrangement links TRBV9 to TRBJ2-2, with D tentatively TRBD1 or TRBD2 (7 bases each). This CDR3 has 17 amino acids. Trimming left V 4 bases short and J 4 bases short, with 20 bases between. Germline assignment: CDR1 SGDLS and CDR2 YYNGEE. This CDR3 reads CASSSTGAGVFTGELFF. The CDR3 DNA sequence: TGTGCCAGCAGCTCCACAGGGGCGGGAGTTTTCACCGGGGAGCTGTTTTTT.

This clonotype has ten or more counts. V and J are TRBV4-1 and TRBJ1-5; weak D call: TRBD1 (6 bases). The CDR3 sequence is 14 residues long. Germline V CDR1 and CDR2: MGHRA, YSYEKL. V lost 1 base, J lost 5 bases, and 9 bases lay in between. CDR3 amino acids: CASSQGGRDQPQHF. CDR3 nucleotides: TGCGCCAGCAGCCAAGGGGGGCGAGATCAGCCCCAGCATTTT.

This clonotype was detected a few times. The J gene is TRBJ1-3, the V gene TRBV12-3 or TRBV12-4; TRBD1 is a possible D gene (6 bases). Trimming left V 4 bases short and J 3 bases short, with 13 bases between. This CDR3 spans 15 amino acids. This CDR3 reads CASSYGQGYGNTIYF. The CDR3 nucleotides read TGTGCCAGCAGTTACGGCCAGGGGTATGGAAACACCATATATTTT.

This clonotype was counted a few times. The DNA of the CDR3 is TGTGCCACCAGCAGAGGGTCAGCGGGAGGGTACAATGAGCAGTTCTTC. Translated, it gives CATSRGSAGGYNEQFF. The J gene is TRBJ2-1, the V gene TRBV15; 10 bases map to TRBD2. The trim removed 1 base at V and 4 bases at J, leaving 4 bases unmatched. The CDR3 totals 16 residues. Looked up from germline, CDR1 is LNHNV and CDR2 is YYDKDF (reference sequence).

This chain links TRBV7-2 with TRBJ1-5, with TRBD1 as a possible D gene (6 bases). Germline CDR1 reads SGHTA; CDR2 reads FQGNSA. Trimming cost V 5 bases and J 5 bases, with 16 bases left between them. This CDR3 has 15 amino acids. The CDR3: CASSPTGGAYQPQHF. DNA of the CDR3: TGTGCCAGCAGCCCGACTGGGGGGGCTTATCAGCCCCAGCATTTT.

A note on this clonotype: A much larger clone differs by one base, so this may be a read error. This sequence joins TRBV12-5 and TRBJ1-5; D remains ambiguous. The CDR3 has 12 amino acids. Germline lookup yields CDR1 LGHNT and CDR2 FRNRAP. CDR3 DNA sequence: TGTACTAGTGGTACCCCCAGACAGCCCCAGCATTTT. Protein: CTSGTPRQPQHF.

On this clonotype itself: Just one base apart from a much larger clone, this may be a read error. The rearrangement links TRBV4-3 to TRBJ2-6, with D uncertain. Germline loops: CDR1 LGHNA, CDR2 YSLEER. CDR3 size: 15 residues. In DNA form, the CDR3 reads TGCACCAGCAGCCAACAAGAAGGGCGGGCCAACGTCCTGACTTTC. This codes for CTSSQQEGRANVLTF.

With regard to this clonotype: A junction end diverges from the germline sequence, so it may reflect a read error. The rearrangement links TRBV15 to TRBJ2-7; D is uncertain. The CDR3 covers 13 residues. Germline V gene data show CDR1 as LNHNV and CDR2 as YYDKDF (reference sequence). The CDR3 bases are TGTGCCACCAGCAGAGATTGGGCCATCGAGCAGTATTTC. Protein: CATSRDWAIEQYF.

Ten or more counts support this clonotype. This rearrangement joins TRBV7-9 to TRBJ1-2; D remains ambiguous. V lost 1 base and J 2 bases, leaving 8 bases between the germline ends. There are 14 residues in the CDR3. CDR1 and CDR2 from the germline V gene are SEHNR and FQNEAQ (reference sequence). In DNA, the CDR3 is TGTGCCAGCAGCTTAGGTCTCCGAAACTATGGCTACACCTTC. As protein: CASSLGLRNYGYTF.

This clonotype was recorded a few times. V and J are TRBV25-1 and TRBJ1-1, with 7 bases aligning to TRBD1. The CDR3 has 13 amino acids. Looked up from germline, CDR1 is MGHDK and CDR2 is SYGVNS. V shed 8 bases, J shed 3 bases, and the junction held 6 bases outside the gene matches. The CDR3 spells CASGRGTDTEAFF. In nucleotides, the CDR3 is TGTGCCAGCGGGAGGGGGACAGACACTGAAGCTTTCTTT.

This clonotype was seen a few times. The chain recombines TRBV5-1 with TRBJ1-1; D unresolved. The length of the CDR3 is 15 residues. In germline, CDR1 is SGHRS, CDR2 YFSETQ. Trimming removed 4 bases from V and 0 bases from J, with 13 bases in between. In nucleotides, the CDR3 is TGCGCCAGCAGCGGCTCTGGGGAGATGAACACTGAAGCTTTCTTT. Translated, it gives CASSGSGEMNTEAFF.

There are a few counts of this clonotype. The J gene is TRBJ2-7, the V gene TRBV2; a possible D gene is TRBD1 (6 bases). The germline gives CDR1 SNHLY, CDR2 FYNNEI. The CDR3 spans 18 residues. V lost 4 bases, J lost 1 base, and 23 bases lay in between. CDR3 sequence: CASSVGQRFGAGSYEQYF. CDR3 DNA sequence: TGTGCCAGCAGTGTCGGACAGAGGTTCGGAGCAGGATCCTACGAGCAGTACTTC.

CDR3 DNA: TGTGCCAGCAGCCAAGACCCCGGGCAGTACTTC. Translated, it gives CASSQDPGQYF. The gene calls are TRBV4-2 and TRBJ2-7; no reliable D call. From germline, CDR1 is LGHNA and CDR2 YNFKEQ. This CDR3 region has 11 residues. V shed 0 bases and J shed 9 bases, with 6 bases lying between them.

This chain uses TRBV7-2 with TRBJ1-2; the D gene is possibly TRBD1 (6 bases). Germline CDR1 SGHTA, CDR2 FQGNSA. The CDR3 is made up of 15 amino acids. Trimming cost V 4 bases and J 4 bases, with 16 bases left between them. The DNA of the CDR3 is TGTGCCAGCAGCTCCCCCACAGGGCCAGGCTATGGCTACACCTTC. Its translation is CASSSPTGPGYGYTF.

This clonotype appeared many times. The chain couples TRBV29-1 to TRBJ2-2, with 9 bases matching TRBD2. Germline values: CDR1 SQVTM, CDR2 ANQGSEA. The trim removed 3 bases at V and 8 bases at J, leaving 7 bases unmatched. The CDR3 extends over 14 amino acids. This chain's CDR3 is CSVEASGMTGELFF. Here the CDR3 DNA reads TGCAGCGTTGAGGCTAGCGGGATGACTGGGGAGCTGTTTTTT.

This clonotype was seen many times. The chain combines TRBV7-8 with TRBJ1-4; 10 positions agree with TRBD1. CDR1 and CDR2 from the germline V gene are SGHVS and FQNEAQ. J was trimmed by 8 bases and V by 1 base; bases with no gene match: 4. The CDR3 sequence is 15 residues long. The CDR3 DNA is TGTGCCAGCAGCTTAGTGGACAGGGGGGGAGAAAAACTGTTTTTT. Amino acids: CASSLVDRGGEKLFF.

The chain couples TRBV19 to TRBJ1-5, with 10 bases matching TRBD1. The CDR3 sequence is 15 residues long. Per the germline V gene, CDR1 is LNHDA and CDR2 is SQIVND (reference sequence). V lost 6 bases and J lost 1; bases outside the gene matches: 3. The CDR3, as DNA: TGTGCCAGTAGGACAGGGGGCTGGAGCAATCAGCCCCAGCATTTT. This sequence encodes CASRTGGWSNQPQHF.

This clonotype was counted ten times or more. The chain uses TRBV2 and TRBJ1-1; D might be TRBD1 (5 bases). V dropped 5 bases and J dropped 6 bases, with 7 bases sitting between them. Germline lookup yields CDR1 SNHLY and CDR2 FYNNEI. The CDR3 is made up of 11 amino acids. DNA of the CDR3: TGTGCCAGCAGTAGGGGAGCTGAAGCTTTCTTT. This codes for CASSRGAEAFF.